The sequence of this T cell receptor (beta chain) was determined in a study of T cells in Graves' hyperthyroidism and ophthalmopathy. Study outcomes and limitations: Stable hyperthyroidism and ophthalmopathy were separated using 13 V-J signatures.

TCR beta CDR3 regions were amplified from RNA. HTBI primers were employed in a first-round RT-PCR of the TCR CDR3. MiXCR was run by TCRdb on the multiplex PCR reads, yielding one entry per CDR3 protein. The sample lists a few hundred thousand distinct CDR3 sequences; about a sixth were seen once. Note on this clonotype: Antigen unknown.

Each 10 ml fresh peripheral blood draw supplied the PBMCs. The CDR3 sequence is 14 residues long. Looked up from germline, CDR1 is GTSNPN and CDR2 is SVGIG (reference sequence). The V gene lost 0 bases and the J gene lost 1 base, with 7 bases spanning the gap. The TCR comes from a woman aged 45 to 65 with Graves' hyperthyroidism. J is TRBJ2-1 and V is TRBV30; D perhaps matches TRBD1 (6 bases). The specimen was blood. Here the CDR3 DNA reads TGTGCCTGGAGTGTAACAGGGTCCTACAATGAGCAGTTCTTC. Its protein is CAWSVTGSYNEQFF.